The next 8 T cell receptor beta chains were all read from a single sample in a study of beta chain features in type 1 diabetes. Regarding the study as a whole: A moderate, significant TCRB CDR3 shortening appeared in type 1 diabetes across four CD4+ subsets.

Since all of the isolated RNA was reverse transcribed, expressed TCRB transcripts were what got sequenced. Repertoires were generated with immunoSEQ multiplex PCR, while TCRdb's copy carries only in-frame clones and drops some. The sample holds roughly 700,000 clones, roughly an eighth seen once. Their cognate antigens are unknown. The sample consisted of naive CD4+ T cells from blood. The source of these receptors is a man aged 18 to 35 with type 1 diabetes.

This sequence joins TRBV6-6 and TRBJ2-5, with TRBD2 matching 8 bases. This CDR3 is 13 amino acids long. The junction had 4 bases not matched to a gene; V was cut back by 5 bases and J by 5 bases. Germline V gives CDR1 MNHNY, CDR2 SVGAGI (reference sequence). CDR3 loop: CASSLGTRETQYF. The DNA for the CDR3 is TGTGCCAGCAGTCTCGGGACTAGGGAGACCCAGTACTTC.

The V and J genes are TRBV28 and TRBJ2-3, with 11 bases matching TRBD2. The CDR3 runs 15 residues. The J segment lost 3 bases and the V segment lost 6 bases, leaving 5 bases of the junction unmatched. CDR1 and CDR2 (germline): MDHEN, SYDVKM. The CDR3 here is CASSYTSGGTDTQYF. The DNA for the CDR3 is TGTGCCAGCAGCTATACTAGCGGGGGAACAGATACGCAGTATTTT.

The chain uses TRBV29-1 and TRBJ1-2; D remains unclear. In germline, CDR1 is SQVTM, CDR2 ANQGSEA. The CDR3 is made up of 12 amino acids. The V gene lost 4 bases and the J gene lost 5 bases, with 11 bases spanning the gap. CDR3 loop: CSVGDLGYGYTF. CDR3 nucleotides: TGCAGCGTTGGGGATTTGGGGTATGGCTACACCTTC.

This clone has a handful of counts. CDR3 sequence: CASSLEVGYDNEQFF. For the CDR3, the DNA is TGCGCCAGCAGCTTGGAAGTGGGTTACGACAATGAGCAGTTCTTC. The chain couples TRBV5-1 to TRBJ2-1; D gene uncertain. V dropped 0 bases and J dropped 5 bases, with 12 bases sitting between them. Germline V gene lookup returns CDR1 SGHRS and CDR2 YFSETQ. This CDR3 contains 15 residues.

This clone appeared a few times. The rearrangement links TRBV7-2 to TRBJ1-1; tentative D call: TRBD1 (6 bases). Trimming cost V 1 base and J 3 bases, with 12 bases left between them. Germline V CDR1 and CDR2: SGHTA, FQGNSA. The CDR3 loop spans 15 amino acids. The CDR3: CASSLVGGLDTEAFF. The CDR3 DNA is TGTGCCAGCAGCTTAGTGGGGGGGCTGGACACTGAAGCTTTCTTT.

This clone came up a few times. The gene calls are TRBV7-9 and TRBJ2-7, with D hard to call. This CDR3 has 12 residues. Germline CDR1 reads SEHNR; CDR2 reads FQNEAQ (reference sequence). Trimming stripped 7 bases from V and 3 bases from J, with 10 bases between. The CDR3 protein is CASTTGVYEQYF. CDR3 DNA sequence: TGTGCCAGCACCACTGGCGTCTACGAGCAGTACTTC. Drawing the rest from reference TRBV7-9 and TRBJ2-7, the complete variable domain is DTGVSQNPRHKITKRGQNVTFRCDPISEHNRLYWYRQTLGQGPEFLTYFQNEAQLEKSRLLSDRFSAERPKGSFSTLEIQRTEQGDSAMYLCASTTGVYEQYFGPGTRLTVT.

This clone was seen a few times. The chain employs TRBV30 and TRBJ1-5; D unclear. This CDR3 region has 15 residues. The V end was cut by 1 base, the J end by 6 bases, with 16 bases between. Germline CDR1 is GTSNPN and CDR2 is SVGIG (reference sequence). The CDR3: CAWSGGQANRQPQHF. DNA of the CDR3: TGTGCCTGGAGTGGAGGGCAGGCAAATCGTCAGCCCCAGCATTTT.

This clone was counted only a few times. The V gene is TRBV5-1, the J gene TRBJ2-7, with no clear D. CDR3 length: 15 amino acids. Trimming pared 0 bases from V and 3 bases from J, leaving 13 bases between. Germline V lookup: CDR1 SGHRS, CDR2 YFSETQ. The CDR3: CASSLAENARYEQYF. CDR3 nucleotide sequence: TGCGCCAGCAGCTTGGCCGAAAACGCTCGCTACGAGCAGTACTTC. The variable domain in full, with the rest retrieved from reference TRBV5-1 and TRBJ2-7, is KAGVTQTPRYLIKTRGQQVTLSCSPISGHRSVSWYQQTPGQGLQFLFEYFSETQRNKGNFPGRFSGRQFSNSRSEMNVSTLELGDSALYLCASSLAENARYEQYFGPGTRLTVT.